One and the same sample provided the 17 T cell receptor beta chains below, sequenced in a study of cytomegalovirus exposure and HLA in healthy donors. PCR primers comprised 60 Vbeta and 13 Jbeta primers. Produced via immunoSEQ multiplex PCR; TCRdb's table is partial and in-frame only. Of 200,000 to 300,000 clones in the sample, almost 85% were seen once. Sequencing input: PBMCs. Every receptor here comes from a woman aged 40 to 50 in good health and CMV-seropositive.

V gene TRBV27 combines with J gene TRBJ1-2, with 9 bases that match TRBD1. With V trimmed by 3 bases and J by 8 bases, 4 bases remained unmatched. The CDR3 runs to 13 residues. CDR1 and CDR2 (germline): MNHEY, SMNVEV (reference sequence). The CDR3 DNA reads as TGTGCCAGCAGTTTTTCCGGGACAGGGGGCTACACCTTC. Translating it yields CASSFSGTGGYTF.

V is TRBV7-9 and J is TRBJ2-2; TRBD2 aligns across 8 bases. CDR3 size: 15 residues. Germline CDR1 reads SEHNR; CDR2 reads FQNEAQ (reference sequence). Losses at the gene ends were 6 bases for V and 2 bases for J; bases not matched to a gene: 5. The CDR3 sequence: CASRTSGQNTGELFF. CDR3 nucleotide sequence: TGTGCCAGCAGAACTAGCGGACAAAACACCGGGGAGCTGTTTTTT. Full variable domain (remainder filled in from reference TRBV7-9 and TRBJ2-2): DTGVSQNPRHKITKRGQNVTFRCDPISEHNRLYWYRQTLGQGPEFLTYFQNEAQLEKSRLLSDRFSAERPKGSFSTLEIQRTEQGDSAMYLCASRTSGQNTGELFFGEGSRLTVL.

The chain recombines TRBV15 with TRBJ2-1; possibly TRBD2 for D (6 bases). V was pared by 1 base and J by 8 bases, with 12 bases between. This CDR3 is built from 14 residues. Germline loops: CDR1 LNHNV, CDR2 YYDKDF (reference sequence). This chain's CDR3 is CATSRGGVEDEQFF. CDR3 DNA sequence: TGTGCCACCAGCAGAGGGGGGGTAGAGGATGAGCAGTTCTTC.

V gene TRBV19 combines with J gene TRBJ2-3; TRBD2 aligns across 8 bases. Per the germline V gene, CDR1 is LNHDA and CDR2 is SQIVND (reference sequence). This CDR3 is 15 amino acids long. The junction had 6 bases not matched to a gene; V was cut back by 3 bases and J by 4 bases. Here the CDR3 DNA reads TGTGCCAGTAGTATTGGTCGGGAGGGCGCAGATACGCAGTATTTT. Its protein is CASSIGREGADTQYF.

J is TRBJ1-1 and V is TRBV7-3; D might be TRBD1 (5 bases). The CDR3 has 12 residues. Germline V gene sequence: CDR1 SGHTA, CDR2 FQGTGA. V lost 4 bases to trimming and J lost 6 bases, with 9 bases between them. The CDR3 loop is CASSYAGAEAFF. The CDR3 bases are TGTGCCAGCAGCTACGCGGGGGCTGAAGCTTTCTTT.

This clone was seen more than once but under ten times. The CDR3 coding sequence is TGTGCCAGCAGCCAAGAGGGACTTTCGCGTGAGCAGTTCTTC. Amino acid sequence: CASSQEGLSREQFF. The chain employs TRBV7-9 and TRBJ2-1, with D possibly TRBD2 on 6 matching bases. CDR3 size: 14 residues. With 5 bases removed from V and 9 bases from J, the gap between germline ends came to 17 bases. Germline V gives CDR1 SEHNR, CDR2 FQNEAQ (reference sequence).

J is TRBJ2-7 and V is TRBV27; maybe TRBD1 (6 bases). The CDR3 length is 14 residues. Germline CDR1 and CDR2: MNHEY and SMNVEV (reference sequence). V gave up 0 bases and J gave up 5 bases, with 11 bases separating them. The CDR3 DNA follows: TGTGCCAGCAGTTTATCGCGGCAGGGGAACGAGCAGTACTTC. Translated, it gives CASSLSRQGNEQYF.

This chain links TRBV19 with TRBJ2-7, with a tentative D call TRBD2 (6 bases). Germline CDR1 is LNHDA and CDR2 is SQIVND (reference sequence). Trimming left V 4 bases short and J 6 bases short, with 22 bases between. The CDR3 totals 16 residues. The CDR3 protein is CASSRGFRGRDGEQYF. The CDR3 DNA is TGTGCCAGTAGTAGGGGTTTCCGGGGGAGAGATGGCGAGCAGTACTTC.

V usage is TRBV27 and J usage is TRBJ1-6; D might be TRBD1 (5 bases). V dropped 5 bases and J dropped 10 bases, with 12 bases sitting between them. The CDR3 has 13 residues. Germline V gene sequence: CDR1 MNHEY, CDR2 SMNVEV (reference sequence). This chain's CDR3 is CASSLKAGSPLHF. CDR3 DNA: TGTGCCAGCAGTCTCAAGGCAGGGTCACCCCTCCACTTT.

J is TRBJ2-7 and V is TRBV6-5; 8 bases are shared with TRBD1. The CDR3 is made up of 14 amino acids. Germline CDR1 is MNHEY and CDR2 is SVGAGI. V lost 5 bases and J lost 0; bases outside the gene matches: 3. The CDR3 sequence: CASSDGQGSYEQYF. CDR3 nucleotide sequence: TGTGCCAGCAGTGACGGACAGGGCTCCTACGAGCAGTACTTC.

The chain carries TRBV30 and TRBJ2-5; D is unresolved. Germline lookup yields CDR1 GTSNPN and CDR2 SVGIG (reference sequence). The CDR3 is made up of 14 amino acids. The V gene lost 0 bases and the J gene lost 2 bases, with 10 bases spanning the gap. CDR3 nucleotides: TGTGCCTGGAGTGTTATGTCTCCTCAAGAGACCCAGTACTTC. Translating gives CAWSVMSPQETQYF.

The chain recombines TRBV9 with TRBJ1-6, with 7 bases aligning to TRBD1. The CDR3 contains 13 residues. CDR1 is SGDLS, CDR2 YYNGEE, per germline. V lost 7 bases and J lost 4; bases outside the gene matches: 2. The chain's CDR3 is CASGGQYNSPLHF. In DNA form, the CDR3 reads TGTGCCAGCGGGGGACAGTATAATTCACCCCTCCACTTT. Full variable domain (missing parts from reference TRBV9 and TRBJ1-6): DSGVTQTPKHLITATGQRVTLRCSPRSGDLSVYWYQQSLDQGLQFLIQYYNGEERAKGNILERFSAQQFPDLHSELNLSSLELGDSALYFCASGGQYNSPLHFGNGTRLTVT.

The chain combines TRBV11-3 with TRBJ1-4; 9 bases match TRBD1. V was clipped by 5 bases and J by 6 bases; unmatched bases: 19. This CDR3 contains 19 residues. Per the germline V gene, CDR1 is SGHNT and CDR2 is YENEEA. CDR3 DNA: TGTGCCAGCAGCCCTAGAGGCGGGACAGGGAAGGATACGGATGAAAAACTGTTTTTT. This encodes CASSPRGGTGKDTDEKLFF.

With regard to this clone: Other DNA sequences in the same sample also yield this CDR3. This chain connects TRBV30 to TRBJ2-6; TRBD2 matches at 13 bases. Germline-derived CDR1 and CDR2 are GTSNPN and SVGIG (reference sequence). J lost 3 bases, V lost 4 bases, and 9 bases had no gene match. This CDR3 spans 18 amino acids. The CDR3: CAWKSGTSGTVGANVLTF. The CDR3 DNA sequence: TGTGCCTGGAAGTCCGGGACTAGCGGGACGGTTGGGGCCAACGTCCTGACTTTC. The variable domain in full, completed from reference TRBV30 and TRBJ2-6, reads SQTIHQWPATLVQPVGSPLSLECTVEGTSNPNLYWYRQAAGRGLQLLFYSVGIGQISSEVPQNLSASRPQDRQFILSSKKLLLSDSGFYLCAWKSGTSGTVGANVLTFGAGSRLTVL.

The J gene is TRBJ1-2, the V gene TRBV11-2; 9 bases align to TRBD1. V was clipped by 5 bases and J by 8 bases; unmatched bases: 12. The CDR3 runs 15 residues. Germline V gene data show CDR1 as SGHAT and CDR2 as FQNNGV. The CDR3 protein is CASSPSGTGFGGYTF. In DNA, the CDR3 is TGTGCCAGCAGCCCCTCCGGGACAGGGTTTGGGGGCTACACCTTC.

The V gene is TRBV7-6, the J gene TRBJ2-7, with 13 bases aligning to TRBD2. This CDR3 has 16 residues. V lost 5 bases and J lost 5; bases outside the gene matches: 9. Germline CDR1 SGHVS, CDR2 FNYEAQ. Here the CDR3 reads CASSDRTSGRRNEQYF. CDR3 nucleotide sequence: TGTGCCAGCAGCGACCGGACTAGCGGGAGACGAAACGAGCAGTACTTC. Together with reference TRBV7-6 and TRBJ2-7, the CDR3 gives the full variable domain: GAGVSQSPRYKVTKRGQDVALRCDPISGHVSLYWYRQALGQGPEFLTYFNYEAQQDKSGLPNDRFSAERPEGSISTLTIQRTEQRDSAMYRCASSDRTSGRRNEQYFGPGTRLTVT.

V is TRBV23-1 and J is TRBJ1-5, with 7 bases matching TRBD1. TRBV23-1 is an ORF, and what it does is uncertain. The CDR3 is 18 residues long. The V gene end was trimmed by 4 bases and the J gene end by 0 bases; junction bases not matched to a gene: 12. The CDR3 DNA sequence: TGCGCCAGCAGTCTAATGGAAGACAGGGCACATAGCAATCAGCCCCAGCATTTT. Its protein is CASSLMEDRAHSNQPQHF.